This T cell receptor beta chain was sequenced in a study of T-cell memory formation after mild COVID-19 (dated by TCRdb to 2020 to 2023). About the investigation overall: Most TCR sequence clusters were specific to one of the two donors. T-cell clones expanding and contracting after mild COVID-19 in two donors were tracked by longitudinal TCRalpha and TCRbeta repertoire sequencing. The cohort comprised two young, previously healthy adult volunteers, one female and one male. Points the paper makes about the study in general: Contracting CD4+ clones turned up mainly in the CM and EM memory subsets, whereas EMRA was where CD8+ clones were enriched. The detection of some responding clones in pre-infection memory suggests that pre-existing cross-reactive memory T cells joined the SARS-CoV-2 response. Only a couple of mild cases were covered by the study, and larger cohorts that include severe cases with pre-infection samples were considered necessary. The second-wave clones that peaked on day 37 were not confirmed to be SARS-CoV-2 specific. Balanced CD4/CD8 phenotypes were observed for clones contracting from day 15 to 85, whereas a bias towards CD4+ was observed for a second wave of clones expanding from day 15 to 37.

The CDR3 contains 15 residues, cysteine and phenylalanine counted. Here the CDR3 DNA is all that survives: 45 bases in frame from base 1. V is shortened by 7 bases, J by 3 bases, and the region joining them spans 18 bases. PBMCs were isolated by Ficoll-Paque density gradient centrifugation. In regard to this clonotype: What antigen it recognizes has not been identified. No base-level quality is on record; no much larger clone is a single base apart.

This sample was sequenced with an Illumina NovaSeq 6000. cDNA libraries for TCRalpha and TCRbeta were prepared by 5'RACE using constant-segment primers, with sample barcodes and unique molecular identifiers added. RNA was extracted from every sample with Trizol reagent. Libraries were amplified in two PCR steps, with a second sample barcode and Illumina TruSeq adapters added in the second step. Libraries were sequenced on an Illumina NovaSeq with 2 x 150 bp paired-end reads. The study's processing was this. Demultiplexing of reads and collapsing into UMI-guided consensus sequences were performed with migec v1.2.7. Using mixcr v2.1.11, UMI consensuses were aligned to TRA and TRB V and J templates and then assembled into clonotypes. A clonotype was counted as expanded or contracted only when both edgeR and NoisET called the clonotype significant, with the noise models trained on biological replicates. For edgeR calls, the thresholds were a false discovery rate-adjusted p below 0.01 and a log2 fold-change of 1. As an exploratory analysis of dynamics, PCA with hierarchical clustering was applied to max-normalized trajectories of the 1000 most abundant clonotypes. The CD4 or CD8 phenotype of responding clones was assigned using the separately sequenced CD4+ and CD8+ repertoires. In-frame beta chains were kept once TCRdb had trimmed the public reads at Q25 with fastp and called clones with MiXCR. When rows share a CDR3 protein, they turn into one entry using the most common DNA and genes. The V and J calls were not made by the authors but by TCRdb's processing. The sample table lists 120,000 or so distinct CDR3 sequences, roughly 15% of them with a count of one. Of the sample, around 14% falls within the top ten clones.

Sequencing used PBMCs or a T cell subset sorted from them (not recorded which). The chain couples TRBV12-3 or TRBV12-4 to TRBJ1-2; the D gene is perhaps TRBD1, from 6 matching bases. The origin of this receptor is an adult woman who had mild COVID-19 (a few samples of this study predate the infection). The sample titles of this study are shuffled in the database, so cell type and time point are left out; the donor was told from shared clones. The base sequence is TGTGCCAGCAACGGGGGGACACGGGAGCACTATGGCTACACCTTC. Its protein is CASNGGTREHYGYTF.